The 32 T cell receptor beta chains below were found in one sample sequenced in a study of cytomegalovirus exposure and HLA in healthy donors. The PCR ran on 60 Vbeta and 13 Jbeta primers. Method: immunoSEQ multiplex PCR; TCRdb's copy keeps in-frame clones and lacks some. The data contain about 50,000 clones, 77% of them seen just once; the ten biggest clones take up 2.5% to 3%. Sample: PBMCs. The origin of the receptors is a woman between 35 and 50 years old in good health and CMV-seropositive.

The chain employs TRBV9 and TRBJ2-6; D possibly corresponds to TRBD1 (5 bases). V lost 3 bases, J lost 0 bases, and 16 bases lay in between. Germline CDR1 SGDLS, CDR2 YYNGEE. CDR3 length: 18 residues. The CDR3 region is CASSDGLGRGSGANVLTF. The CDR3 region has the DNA TGTGCCAGCAGCGACGGCCTCGGAAGGGGCTCTGGGGCCAACGTCCTGACTTTC.

In nucleotides, the CDR3 is TGTGCCAGCAGTGAAGATAGGGGCAATGAGCAGTTCTTC. Amino acids: CASSEDRGNEQFF. This chain connects TRBV2 to TRBJ2-1; maybe TRBD1 (5 bases). The germline gives CDR1 SNHLY, CDR2 FYNNEI. The CDR3 contains 13 residues. V was shortened by 1 base and J by 6 bases, with 7 bases between the two germline ends. Together with reference TRBV2 and TRBJ2-1, the CDR3 gives the full variable domain: EPEVTQTPSHQVTQMGQEVILRCVPISNHLYFYWYRQILGQKVEFLVSFYNNEISEKSEIFDDQFSVERPDGSNFTLKIRSTKLEDSAMYFCASSEDRGNEQFFGPGTRLTVL.

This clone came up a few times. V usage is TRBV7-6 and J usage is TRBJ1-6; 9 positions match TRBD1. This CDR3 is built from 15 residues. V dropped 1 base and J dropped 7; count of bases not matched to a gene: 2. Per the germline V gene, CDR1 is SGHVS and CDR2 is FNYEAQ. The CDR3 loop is CASSLVGQGNSPLHF. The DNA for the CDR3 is TGTGCCAGCAGCTTAGTTGGACAGGGGAATTCACCCCTCCACTTT.

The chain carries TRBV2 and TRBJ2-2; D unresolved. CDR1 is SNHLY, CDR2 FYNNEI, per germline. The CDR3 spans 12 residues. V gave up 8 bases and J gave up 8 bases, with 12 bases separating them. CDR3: CASWQRPGELFF. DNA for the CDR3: TGTGCCAGCTGGCAGAGGCCAGGGGAGCTGTTTTTT.

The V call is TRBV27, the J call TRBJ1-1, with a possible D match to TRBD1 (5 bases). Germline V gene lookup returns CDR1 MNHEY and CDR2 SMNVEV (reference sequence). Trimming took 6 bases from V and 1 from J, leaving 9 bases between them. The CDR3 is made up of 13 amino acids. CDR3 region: CASRLTENTEAFF. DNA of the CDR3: TGTGCCAGCAGACTGACAGAGAACACTGAAGCTTTCTTT.

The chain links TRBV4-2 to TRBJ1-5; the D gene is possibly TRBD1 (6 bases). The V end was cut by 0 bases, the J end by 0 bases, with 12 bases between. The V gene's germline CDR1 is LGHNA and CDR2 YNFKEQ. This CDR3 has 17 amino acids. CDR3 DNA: TGTGCCAGCAGCCAAGAATTGAGGACAGATAGCAATCAGCCCCAGCATTTT. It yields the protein CASSQELRTDSNQPQHF.

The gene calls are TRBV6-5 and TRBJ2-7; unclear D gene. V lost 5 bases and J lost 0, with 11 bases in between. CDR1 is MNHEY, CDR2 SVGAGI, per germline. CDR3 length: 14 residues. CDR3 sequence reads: CASSEHRNSYEQYF. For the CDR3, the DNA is TGTGCCAGCAGTGAGCATAGAAACTCCTACGAGCAGTACTTC.

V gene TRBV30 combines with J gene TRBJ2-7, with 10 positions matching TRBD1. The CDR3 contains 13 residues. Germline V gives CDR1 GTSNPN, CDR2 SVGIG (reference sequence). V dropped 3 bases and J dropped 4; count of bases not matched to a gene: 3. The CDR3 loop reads CAWSRQGAYEQYF. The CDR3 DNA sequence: TGTGCCTGGAGCAGACAGGGGGCTTACGAGCAGTACTTC.

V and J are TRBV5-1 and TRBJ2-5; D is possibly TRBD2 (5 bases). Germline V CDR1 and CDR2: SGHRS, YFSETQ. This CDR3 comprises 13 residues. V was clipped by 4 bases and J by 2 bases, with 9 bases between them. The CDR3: CASSRTSQETQYF. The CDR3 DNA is TGCGCCAGCAGCAGGACTTCACAAGAGACCCAGTACTTC. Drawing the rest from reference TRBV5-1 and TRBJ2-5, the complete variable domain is KAGVTQTPRYLIKTRGQQVTLSCSPISGHRSVSWYQQTPGQGLQFLFEYFSETQRNKGNFPGRFSGRQFSNSRSEMNVSTLELGDSALYLCASSRTSQETQYFGPGTRLLVL.

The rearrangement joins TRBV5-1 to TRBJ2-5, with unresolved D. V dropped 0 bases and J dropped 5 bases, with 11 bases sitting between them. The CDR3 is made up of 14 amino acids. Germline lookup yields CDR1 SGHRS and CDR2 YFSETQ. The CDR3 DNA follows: TGCGCCAGCAGCTTGGGCGGAGCGAGTGAGACCCAGTACTTC. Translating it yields CASSLGGASETQYF.

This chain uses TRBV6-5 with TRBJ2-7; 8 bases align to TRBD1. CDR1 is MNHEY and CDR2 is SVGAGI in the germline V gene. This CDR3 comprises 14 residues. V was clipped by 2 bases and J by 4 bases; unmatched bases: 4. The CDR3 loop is CASSYRGQGYEQYF. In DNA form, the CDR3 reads TGTGCCAGCAGTTACCGAGGACAGGGTTACGAGCAGTACTTC.

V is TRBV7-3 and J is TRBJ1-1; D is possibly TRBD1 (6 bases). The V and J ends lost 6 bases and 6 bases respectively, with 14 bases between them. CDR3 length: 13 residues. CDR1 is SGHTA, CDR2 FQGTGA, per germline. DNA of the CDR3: TGTGCCAGCAGACCCACAGGGCTCGCTGAAGCTTTCTTT. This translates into CASRPTGLAEAFF. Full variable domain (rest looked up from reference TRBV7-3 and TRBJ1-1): GAGVSQTPSNKVTEKGKYVELRCDPISGHTALYWYRQSLGQGPEFLIYFQGTGAADDSGLPNDRFFAVRPEGSVSTLKIQRTERGDSAVYLCASRPTGLAEAFFGQGTRLTVV.

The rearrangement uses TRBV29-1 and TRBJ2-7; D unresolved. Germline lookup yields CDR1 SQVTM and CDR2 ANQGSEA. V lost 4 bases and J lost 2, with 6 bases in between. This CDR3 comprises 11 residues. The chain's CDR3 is CSVGSPYEQYF. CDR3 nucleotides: TGCAGCGTTGGAAGCCCCTACGAGCAGTACTTC.

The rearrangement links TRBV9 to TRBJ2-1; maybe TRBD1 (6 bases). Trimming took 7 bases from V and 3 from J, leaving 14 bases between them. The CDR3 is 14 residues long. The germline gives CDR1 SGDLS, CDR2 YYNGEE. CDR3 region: CASALGASYNEQFF. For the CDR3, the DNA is TGTGCCAGCGCCCTGGGGGCGAGCTACAATGAGCAGTTCTTC.

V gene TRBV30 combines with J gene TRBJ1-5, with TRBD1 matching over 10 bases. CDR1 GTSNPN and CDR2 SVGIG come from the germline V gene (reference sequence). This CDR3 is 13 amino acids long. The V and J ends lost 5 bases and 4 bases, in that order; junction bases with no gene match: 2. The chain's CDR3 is CAWGQGDNQPQHF. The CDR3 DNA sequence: TGTGCCTGGGGACAGGGGGATAATCAGCCCCAGCATTTT.

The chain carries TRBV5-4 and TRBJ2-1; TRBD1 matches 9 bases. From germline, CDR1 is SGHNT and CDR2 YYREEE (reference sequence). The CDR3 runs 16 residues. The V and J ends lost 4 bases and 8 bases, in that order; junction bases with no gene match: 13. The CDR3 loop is CASSTTGTGNPDEQFF. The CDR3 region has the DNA TGTGCCAGCAGCACCACCGGGACAGGGAATCCCGATGAGCAGTTCTTC.

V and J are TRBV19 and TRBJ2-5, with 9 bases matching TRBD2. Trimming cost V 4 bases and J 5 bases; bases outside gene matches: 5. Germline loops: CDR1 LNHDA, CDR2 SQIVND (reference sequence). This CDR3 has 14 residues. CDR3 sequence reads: CASSSGGAGETQYF. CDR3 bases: TGTGCCAGTAGTAGCGGGGGGGCCGGGGAGACCCAGTACTTC.

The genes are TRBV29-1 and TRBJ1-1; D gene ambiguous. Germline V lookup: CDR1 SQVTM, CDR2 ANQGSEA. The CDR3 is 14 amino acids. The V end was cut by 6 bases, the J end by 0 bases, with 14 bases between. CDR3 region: CSVQPGRVNTEAFF. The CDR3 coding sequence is TGCAGCGTCCAACCTGGCCGGGTGAACACTGAAGCTTTCTTT.

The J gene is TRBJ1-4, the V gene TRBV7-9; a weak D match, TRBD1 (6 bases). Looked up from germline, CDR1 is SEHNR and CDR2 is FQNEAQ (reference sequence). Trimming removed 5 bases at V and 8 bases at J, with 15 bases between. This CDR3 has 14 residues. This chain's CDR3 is CASSPGRGQEKLFF. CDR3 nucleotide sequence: TGTGCCAGCAGCCCGGGGCGGGGGCAGGAAAAACTGTTTTTT.

CDR3 sequence reads: CASSLVADRGRGTEAFF. The CDR3 bases are TGTGCCAGCAGCTTAGTCGCGGACAGGGGGCGAGGGACTGAAGCTTTCTTT. The gene calls are TRBV7-2 and TRBJ1-1, with 11 bases identical to TRBD1. With V trimmed by 1 base and J by 5 bases, 9 bases remained unmatched. In germline, CDR1 is SGHTA, CDR2 FQGNSA. The CDR3 totals 17 residues.

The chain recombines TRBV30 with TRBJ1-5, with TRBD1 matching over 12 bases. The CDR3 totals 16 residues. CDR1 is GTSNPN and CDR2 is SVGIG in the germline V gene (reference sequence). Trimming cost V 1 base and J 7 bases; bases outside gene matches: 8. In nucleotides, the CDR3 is TGTGCCTGGAGTGGGGACAGGGGGCGAGCTAGACAGCCCCAGCATTTT. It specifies CAWSGDRGRARQPQHF.

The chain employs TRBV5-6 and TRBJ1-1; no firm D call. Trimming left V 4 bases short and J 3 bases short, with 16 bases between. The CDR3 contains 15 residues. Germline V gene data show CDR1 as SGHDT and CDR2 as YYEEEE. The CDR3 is CASSPLLSLDTEAFF. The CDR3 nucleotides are TGTGCCAGCAGCCCGCTATTAAGTTTGGACACTGAAGCTTTCTTT. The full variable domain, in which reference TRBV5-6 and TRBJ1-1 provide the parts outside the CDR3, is DAGVTQSPTHLIKTRGQQVTLRCSPKSGHDTVSWYQQALGQGPQFIFQYYEEEERQRGNFPDRFSGHQFPNYSSELNVNALLLGDSALYLCASSPLLSLDTEAFFGQGTRLTVV.

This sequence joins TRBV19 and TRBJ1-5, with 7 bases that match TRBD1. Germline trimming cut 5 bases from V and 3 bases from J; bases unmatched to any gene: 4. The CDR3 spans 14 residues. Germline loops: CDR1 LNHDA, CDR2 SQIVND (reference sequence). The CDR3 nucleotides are TGTGCCAGTAGTTTAACAGGGGACAATCAGCCCCAGCATTTT. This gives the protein CASSLTGDNQPQHF.

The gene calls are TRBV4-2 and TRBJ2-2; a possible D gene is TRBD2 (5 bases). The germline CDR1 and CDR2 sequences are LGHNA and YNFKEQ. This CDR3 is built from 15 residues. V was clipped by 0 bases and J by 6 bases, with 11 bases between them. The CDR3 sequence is CASSQERARPGELFF. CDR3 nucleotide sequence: TGTGCCAGCAGCCAAGAGAGGGCTAGGCCCGGGGAGCTGTTTTTT.

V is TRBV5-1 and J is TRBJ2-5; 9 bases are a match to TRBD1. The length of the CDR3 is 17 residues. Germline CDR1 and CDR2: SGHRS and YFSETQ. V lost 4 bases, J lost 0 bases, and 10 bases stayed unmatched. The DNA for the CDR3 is TGCGCCAGCAGCCAAACCGGGACAGGGTTGTACCAAGAGACCCAGTACTTC. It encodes CASSQTGTGLYQETQYF. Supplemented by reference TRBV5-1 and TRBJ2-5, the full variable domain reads KAGVTQTPRYLIKTRGQQVTLSCSPISGHRSVSWYQQTPGQGLQFLFEYFSETQRNKGNFPGRFSGRQFSNSRSEMNVSTLELGDSALYLCASSQTGTGLYQETQYFGPGTRLLVL.

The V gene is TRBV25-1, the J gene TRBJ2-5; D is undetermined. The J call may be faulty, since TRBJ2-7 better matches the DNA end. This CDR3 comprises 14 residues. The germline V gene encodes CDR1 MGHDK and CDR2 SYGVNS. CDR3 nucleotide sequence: TGTGCCAGCAGTGAATTTGAGGCATCCTACGAGCAGTACTTC. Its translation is CASSEFEASYEQYF.

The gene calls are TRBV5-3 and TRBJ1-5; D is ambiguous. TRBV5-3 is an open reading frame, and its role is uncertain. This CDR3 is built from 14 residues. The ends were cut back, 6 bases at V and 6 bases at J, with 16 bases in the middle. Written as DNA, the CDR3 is TGTGCCAGAACCTTATCACGGGTGAGTCAGCCCCAGCATTTT. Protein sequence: CARTLSRVSQPQHF.

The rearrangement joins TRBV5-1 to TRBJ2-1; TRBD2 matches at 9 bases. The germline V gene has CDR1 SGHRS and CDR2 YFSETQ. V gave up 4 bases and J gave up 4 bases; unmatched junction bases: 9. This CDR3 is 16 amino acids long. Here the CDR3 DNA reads TGCGCCAGCAGCCGAAACGAGGCGGGGGGGTACAATGAGCAGTTCTTC. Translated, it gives CASSRNEAGGYNEQFF.

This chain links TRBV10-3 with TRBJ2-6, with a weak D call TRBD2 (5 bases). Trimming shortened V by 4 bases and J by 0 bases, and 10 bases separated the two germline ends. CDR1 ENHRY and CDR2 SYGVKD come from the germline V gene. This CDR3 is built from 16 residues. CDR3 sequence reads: CAISASGGSGANVLTF. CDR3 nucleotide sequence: TGTGCCATCAGTGCCTCAGGAGGCTCTGGGGCCAACGTCCTGACTTTC.

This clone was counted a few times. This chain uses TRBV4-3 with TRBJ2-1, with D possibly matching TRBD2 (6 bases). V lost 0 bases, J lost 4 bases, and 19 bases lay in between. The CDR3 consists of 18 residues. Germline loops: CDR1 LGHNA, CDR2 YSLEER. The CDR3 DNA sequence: TGCGCCAGCAGCCAAGATGTCGCCGGGGGATATCAGTACAATGAGCAGTTCTTC. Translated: CASSQDVAGGYQYNEQFF.

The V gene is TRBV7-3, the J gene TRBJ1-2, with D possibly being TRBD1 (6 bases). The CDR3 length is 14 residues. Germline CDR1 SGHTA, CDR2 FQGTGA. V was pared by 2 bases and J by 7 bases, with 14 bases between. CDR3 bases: TGTGCCAGCAGCTTATCGCAGGGAGGGGGTGGCTACACCTTC. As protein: CASSLSQGGGGYTF.

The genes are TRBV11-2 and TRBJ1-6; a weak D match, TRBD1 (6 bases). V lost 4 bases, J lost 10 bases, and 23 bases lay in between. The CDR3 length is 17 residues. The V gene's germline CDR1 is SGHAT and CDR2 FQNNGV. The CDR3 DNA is TGTGCCAGCAGCTCAGGTCAGGGGCCAAACAATATATCACCCCTCCACTTT. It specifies CASSSGQGPNNISPLHF.